This section outlines one T cell receptor beta chain sequence together with its context. No antigen is known for it. The entry originates in a study of T cell repertoires and HLA-DP antigens. As for the study in general: In vitro CD4+ alloreactivity was against HeLa-presented HLA-DP. Donor ages ranged from 18-to-29 to 60-to-69; a couple of men, one woman.

General study results and limits: Against one allele, clones undetected before culture averaged roughly 38%; against the other, approximately 51%.

The PCR primers covered 54 TRBV and 13 TRBJ segments. Measured with immunoSEQ multiplex PCR; TCRdb has only the in-frame clones, and not every one. The sample has about 73,000 clones, over 75% seen once. The receptor comes from a man between 60 and 70 years old in good health and CMV-seronegative. Material for sequencing was CD4+ T cells from PBMCs.

CDR3 sequence: CATRQVGNTEAFF. The CDR3 coding sequence is TGTGCCACCAGACAAGTCGGCAACACTGAAGCTTTCTTT. V is TRBV15 and J is TRBJ1-1; unclear D gene. The CDR3 runs 13 residues. Germline V gene data show CDR1 as LNHNV and CDR2 as YYDKDF (reference sequence). V dropped 6 bases and J dropped 2 bases, with 10 bases sitting between them.